The present entry profiles one T cell receptor beta chain with its context. Its antigen remains unidentified. This sample was taken from a study of monozygotic twins with inflammatory bowel disease. Whole blood without T cell sorting served as the source of isolated total RNA. The CDR3 runs 16 residues. Per germline, CDR1 MGHRA and CDR2 YSYEKL. Points from the study as a whole: The co-twins with IBD showed lower TCRbeta diversity (inverse Simpson) than their healthy siblings.

TCRdb re-called the 5' RACE reads and gives one entry per CDR3 protein, without DNA. Its listing shows 330,000 or so distinct CDR3 sequences. The chain carries TRBV4-1 and TRBJ2-3; TCRdb lists TRBD2, though no DNA is available to test this call. The sequenced material came from blood. The TCR originated in a human donor with ulcerative colitis or Crohn's disease, or a healthy co-twin of an affected twin (not recorded which). The CDR3 region is CASRLTSGSPPDTQYF.